The present T cell receptor beta chain was sequenced within a study of shared clonotypes between healthy human individuals. There are 14 residues in the CDR3. The V gene's germline CDR1 is KGHSH and CDR2 LQKENI. J lost 5 bases, V lost 2 bases, and 3 bases had no gene match. Ten immunoSEQ deep assay plates held the unsorted PBMC DNA. The assay was immunoSEQ multiplex PCR, and TCRdb's table has in-frame clones only and misses some. This repertoire shows about half a million clones, about four fifths found once; its top ten account for 10% to 15%. The chain carries TRBV18 and TRBJ2-7; 10 bases agree with TRBD1. The TCR sequence derives from a woman in her thirties or forties in good health. Some clones in this sample may be carry-over from other donors' samples. Sequencing was done on a sample of PBMCs. The CDR3 nucleotides are TGTGCCAGCTCACCAGAGACAGGGGGCCACGAGCAGTACTTC. Protein product: CASSPETGGHEQYF.